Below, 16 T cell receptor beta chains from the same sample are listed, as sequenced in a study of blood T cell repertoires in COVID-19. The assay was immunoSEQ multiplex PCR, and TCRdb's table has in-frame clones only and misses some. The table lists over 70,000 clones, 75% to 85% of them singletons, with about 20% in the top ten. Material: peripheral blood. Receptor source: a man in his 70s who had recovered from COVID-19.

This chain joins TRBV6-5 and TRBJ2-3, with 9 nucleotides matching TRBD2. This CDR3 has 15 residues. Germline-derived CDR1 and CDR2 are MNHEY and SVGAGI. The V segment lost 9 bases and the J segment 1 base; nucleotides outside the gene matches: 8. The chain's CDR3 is CASARREGGTDTQYF. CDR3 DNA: TGTGCCAGTGCGCGGCGGGAGGGAGGCACAGATACGCAGTATTTT.

The CDR3 DNA sequence: TGCGCCAGCAGCTTGGCGGTAGTAGAAGAGACCCAGTACTTC. Protein: CASSLAVVEETQYF. V gene TRBV5-1 combines with J gene TRBJ2-5; no firm D call. CDR1 and CDR2 from the germline V gene are SGHRS and YFSETQ. V lost 0 bases and J 3 bases, leaving 9 bases between the germline ends. The CDR3 is 14 amino acids.

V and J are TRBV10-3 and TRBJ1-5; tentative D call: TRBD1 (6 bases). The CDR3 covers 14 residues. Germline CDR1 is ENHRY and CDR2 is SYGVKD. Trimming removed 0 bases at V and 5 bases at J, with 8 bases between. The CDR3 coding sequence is TGTGCCATCAGTGAGTCTGAGGGGGATCAGCCCCAGCATTTT. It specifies CAISESEGDQPQHF.

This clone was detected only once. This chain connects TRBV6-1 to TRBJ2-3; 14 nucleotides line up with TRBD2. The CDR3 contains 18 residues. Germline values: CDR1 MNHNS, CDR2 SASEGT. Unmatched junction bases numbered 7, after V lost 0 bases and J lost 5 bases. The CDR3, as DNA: TGTGCCAGCAGTGAAGCAAGACTAGCGGGAGGGCCCAAAGATACGCAGTATTTT. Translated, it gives CASSEARLAGGPKDTQYF.

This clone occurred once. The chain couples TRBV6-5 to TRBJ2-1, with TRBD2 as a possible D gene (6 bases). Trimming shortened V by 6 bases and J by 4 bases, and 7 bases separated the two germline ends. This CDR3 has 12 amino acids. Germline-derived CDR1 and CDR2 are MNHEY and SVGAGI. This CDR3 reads CASRGLYNEQFF. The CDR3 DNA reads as TGTGCCAGCAGGGGACTTTACAATGAGCAGTTCTTC.

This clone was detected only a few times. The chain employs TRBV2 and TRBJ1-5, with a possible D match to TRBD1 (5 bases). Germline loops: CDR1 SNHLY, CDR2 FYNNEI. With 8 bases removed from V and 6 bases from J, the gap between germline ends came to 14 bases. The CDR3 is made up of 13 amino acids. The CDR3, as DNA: TGTGCCAGCGGCGTGGGGGGAGGTCAGCCCCAGCATTTT. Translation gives CASGVGGGQPQHF.

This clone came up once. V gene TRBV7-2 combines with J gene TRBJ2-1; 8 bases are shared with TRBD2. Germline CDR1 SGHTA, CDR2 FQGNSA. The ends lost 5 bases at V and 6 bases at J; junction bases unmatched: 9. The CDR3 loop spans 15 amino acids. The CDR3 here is CASSPSGGRVNEQFF. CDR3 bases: TGTGCCAGCAGCCCCAGCGGGGGCCGTGTCAATGAGCAGTTCTTC.

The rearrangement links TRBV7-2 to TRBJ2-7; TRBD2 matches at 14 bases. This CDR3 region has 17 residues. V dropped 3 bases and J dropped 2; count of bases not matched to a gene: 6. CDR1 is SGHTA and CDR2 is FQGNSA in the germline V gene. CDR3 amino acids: CASSFQPGLAGAYEQYF. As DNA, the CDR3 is TGTGCCAGCAGCTTCCAACCGGGACTAGCGGGGGCCTACGAGCAGTACTTC.

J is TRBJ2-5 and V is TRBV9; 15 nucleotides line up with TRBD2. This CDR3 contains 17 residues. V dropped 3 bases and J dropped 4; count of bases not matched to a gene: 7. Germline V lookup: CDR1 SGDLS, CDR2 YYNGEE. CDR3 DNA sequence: TGTGCCAGCAGCGCGAGGGGACTAGCGGGAGGCGGAGAGACCCAGTACTTC. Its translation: CASSARGLAGGGETQYF.

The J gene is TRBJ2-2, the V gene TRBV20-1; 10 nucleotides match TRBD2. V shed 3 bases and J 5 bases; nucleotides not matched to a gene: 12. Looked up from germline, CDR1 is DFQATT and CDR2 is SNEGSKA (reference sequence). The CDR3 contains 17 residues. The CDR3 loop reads CSASSLAGESATGELFF. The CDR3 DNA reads TGCAGTGCTAGTTCCCTAGCGGGAGAATCGGCAACCGGGGAGCTGTTTTTT.

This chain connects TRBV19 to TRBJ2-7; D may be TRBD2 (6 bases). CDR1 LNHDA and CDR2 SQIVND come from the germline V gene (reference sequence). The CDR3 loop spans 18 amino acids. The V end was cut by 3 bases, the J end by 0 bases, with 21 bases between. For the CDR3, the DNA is TGTGCCAGTAGTATCCGGCCCGCGGGACTCGGTCGCTCCTACGAGCAGTACTTC. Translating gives CASSIRPAGLGRSYEQYF. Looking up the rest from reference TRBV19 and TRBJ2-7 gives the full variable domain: DGGITQSPKYLFRKEGQNVTLSCEQNLNHDAMYWYRQDPGQGLRLIYYSQIVNDFQKGDIAEGYSVSREKKESFPLTVTSAQKNPTAFYLCASSIRPAGLGRSYEQYFGPGTRLTVT.

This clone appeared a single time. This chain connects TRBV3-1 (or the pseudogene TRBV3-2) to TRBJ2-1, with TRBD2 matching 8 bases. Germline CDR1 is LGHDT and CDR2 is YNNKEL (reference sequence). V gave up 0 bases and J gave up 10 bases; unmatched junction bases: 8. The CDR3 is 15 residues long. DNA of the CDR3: TGTGCCAGCAGCCAAGATGGGGTAGCGGGAAAGGAGCAGTTCTTC. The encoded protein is CASSQDGVAGKEQFF.

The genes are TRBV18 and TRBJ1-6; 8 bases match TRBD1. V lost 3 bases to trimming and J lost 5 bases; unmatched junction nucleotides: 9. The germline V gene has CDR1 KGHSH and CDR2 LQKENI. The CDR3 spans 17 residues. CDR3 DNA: TGTGCCAGCTCACCCCCCACAGGGGGTCGTAATAATTCACCCCTCCACTTT. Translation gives CASSPPTGGRNNSPLHF.

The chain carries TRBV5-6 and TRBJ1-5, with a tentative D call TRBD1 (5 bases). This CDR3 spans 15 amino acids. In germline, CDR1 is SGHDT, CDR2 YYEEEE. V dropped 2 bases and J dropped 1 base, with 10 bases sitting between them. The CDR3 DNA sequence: TGTGCCAGCAGCTTCGGGGGAGGGAGCAATCAGCCCCAGCATTTT. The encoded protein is CASSFGGGSNQPQHF.

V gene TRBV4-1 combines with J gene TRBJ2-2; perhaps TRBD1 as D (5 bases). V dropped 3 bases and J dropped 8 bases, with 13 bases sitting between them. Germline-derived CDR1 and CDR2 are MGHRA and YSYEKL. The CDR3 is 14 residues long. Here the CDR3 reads CASSQGQGRGELFF. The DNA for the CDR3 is TGCGCCAGCAGCCAGGGGCAGGGCCGAGGGGAGCTGTTTTTT.

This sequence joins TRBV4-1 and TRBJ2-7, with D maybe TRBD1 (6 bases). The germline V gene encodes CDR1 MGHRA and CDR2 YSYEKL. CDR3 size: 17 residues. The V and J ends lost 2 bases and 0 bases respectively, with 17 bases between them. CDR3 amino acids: CASSQQTGNLFSYEQYF. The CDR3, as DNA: TGCGCCAGCAGCCAACAAACAGGGAACCTCTTCTCCTACGAGCAGTACTTC.